Listed below are T cell receptor beta chains from one sample, sequenced in a study of spatial heterogeneity in lung cancer. MiXCR, applied by TCRdb to the 5' RACE reads, yields one record per CDR3 protein. This repertoire shows 50,000 or so distinct CDR3 sequences, approximately 12% found once; its top ten account for around 39%. The specimen was PBMCs, collected at surgery. The receptors were sampled from a female donor with early-stage non-small cell lung cancer. CDR3s include the opening cysteine and the closing phenylalanine or tryptophan. A D gene is named only where the DNA matches it firmly. Only part of the rows carry a size: once, few, many, or a class if the clone is expanded.

j_gene: TRBJ1-3
v_gene: TRBV7-2
abundance: -
d_gene: -
CDR3aa: CASSPQPGGNTIYF
CDR3nt: TGTGCCAGCAGCCCCCAGCCAGGGGGAAACACCATATATTTT

j_gene: TRBJ1-5
v_gene: TRBV19
abundance: few
d_gene: -
CDR3aa: CASSFGQSNQPQHF
CDR3nt: TGTGCCAGTAGTTTTGGACAATCCAATCAGCCCCAGCATTTT

j_gene: TRBJ2-4
v_gene: TRBV7-9
abundance: -
d_gene: TRBD1
CDR3aa: CASSLAGDRDNILYF
CDR3nt: TGTGCCAGCAGCTTAGCAGGGGACAGGGACAACATTCTGTACTTC

j_gene: TRBJ2-1
v_gene: TRBV14
abundance: -
d_gene: TRBD2
CDR3aa: CASSQDVGRGGHNEQFF
CDR3nt: TGTGCCAGCAGCCAAGATGTGGGACGGGGGGGCCACAATGAGCAGTTCTTC

j_gene: TRBJ2-7
v_gene: TRBV7-6
abundance: -
d_gene: -
CDR3aa: CASSLQAVAYEQYF
CDR3nt: TGTGCCAGCAGCTTACAGGCTGTAGCCTACGAGCAGTACTTC

j_gene: TRBJ1-2
v_gene: TRBV30
abundance: few
d_gene: -
CDR3aa: CAWSANRAAGYTF
CDR3nt: TGTGCCTGGAGTGCTAACAGGGCGGCTGGCTACACCTTC

j_gene: TRBJ2-5
v_gene: TRBV7-7
abundance: -
d_gene: TRBD1
CDR3aa: CASSPPGQRLWTQYF
CDR3nt: TGTGCTAGCAGCCCGCCGGGACAGCGATTGTGGACCCAGTACTTC

j_gene: TRBJ1-1
v_gene: TRBV18
abundance: many
d_gene: TRBD1
CDR3aa: CASSQGQGGTEAFF
CDR3nt: TGTGCCAGCTCCCAAGGACAGGGAGGAACTGAAGCTTTCTTT

j_gene: TRBJ2-2
v_gene: TRBV20-1
abundance: many
d_gene: -
CDR3aa: CSARGRVNTGELFF
CDR3nt: TGCAGTGCTAGGGGGCGTGTGAACACCGGGGAGCTGTTTTTT

j_gene: TRBJ2-3
v_gene: TRBV7-2
abundance: -
d_gene: TRBD1
CDR3aa: CASSLSRDRGDTQYF
CDR3nt: TGTGCCAGCAGCTTGTCCCGGGACAGGGGGGATACGCAGTATTTT

j_gene: TRBJ1-2
v_gene: TRBV2
abundance: many
d_gene: -
CDR3aa: CASSEHISATYGYTF
CDR3nt: TGTGCCAGCAGCGAACACATCTCAGCCACATATGGCTACACCTTC

j_gene: TRBJ2-2
v_gene: TRBV7-9
abundance: few
d_gene: -
CDR3aa: CASSLSGELFF
CDR3nt: TGTGCCAGCAGCTTATCCGGGGAGCTGTTTTTT

j_gene: TRBJ1-3
v_gene: TRBV6-6
abundance: -
d_gene: -
CDR3aa: CASRRDASSGNTIYF
CDR3nt: TGTGCCAGCAGGAGGGACGCAAGCTCTGGAAACACCATATATTTT

j_gene: TRBJ2-7
v_gene: TRBV6-4
abundance: few
d_gene: TRBD1
CDR3aa: CASSAKQDRVCYEQYF
CDR3nt: TGTGCCAGCAGTGCAAAGCAAGACAGGGTGTGCTACGAGCAGTACTTC

j_gene: TRBJ1-1
v_gene: TRBV2
abundance: -
d_gene: -
CDR3aa: CASSGGRIGHGDTEAFF
CDR3nt: TGTGCCAGCAGTGGGGGTCGGATAGGCCATGGAGACACTGAAGCTTTCTTT

j_gene: TRBJ2-5
v_gene: TRBV7-8
abundance: few
d_gene: -
CDR3aa: CASSLSGGETQYF
CDR3nt: TGTGCCAGCAGCCTTAGCGGCGGCGAGACCCAGTACTTC

j_gene: TRBJ1-1
v_gene: TRBV11-1
abundance: many
d_gene: -
CDR3aa: CASSLRPGNTEAFF
CDR3nt: TGTGCCAGCAGCTTAAGGCCAGGGAACACTGAAGCTTTCTTT

j_gene: TRBJ1-1
v_gene: TRBV20-1
abundance: many
d_gene: -
CDR3aa: CSATTEFNTEAFF
CDR3nt: TGCAGTGCAACAACAGAGTTCAACACTGAAGCTTTCTTT

j_gene: TRBJ2-2
v_gene: TRBV6-6
abundance: -
d_gene: TRBD2
CDR3aa: CASSRASLAGGPGGELFF
CDR3nt: TGTGCCAGCAGTCGGGCCTCACTAGCGGGGGGGCCGGGCGGGGAGCTGTTTTTT

j_gene: TRBJ2-5
v_gene: TRBV21-1
abundance: few
d_gene: -
CDR3aa: CASSKKSTIQETQYF
CDR3nt: TGTGCCAGCAGCAAAAAGTCAACAATTCAAGAGACCCAGTACTTC

j_gene: TRBJ2-3
v_gene: TRBV28
abundance: few
d_gene: TRBD2
CDR3aa: CASSRAGTRSSTDTQYF
CDR3nt: TGTGCCAGCAGTAGAGCAGGGACTAGGAGTAGCACAGATACGCAGTATTTT

j_gene: TRBJ1-1
v_gene: TRBV12-3/TRBV12-4
abundance: few
d_gene: -
CDR3aa: CASSLDGAGTEAFF
CDR3nt: TGTGCCAGCAGTTTGGACGGAGCGGGGACTGAAGCTTTCTTT

j_gene: TRBJ2-3
v_gene: TRBV12-3/TRBV12-4
abundance: few
d_gene: TRBD2
CDR3aa: CASSRSGSTDTQYF
CDR3nt: TGTGCCAGCAGCCGTAGCGGGAGCACAGATACGCAGTATTTT

j_gene: TRBJ1-2
v_gene: TRBV27
abundance: few
d_gene: -
CDR3aa: CASSRGFIDGYTF
CDR3nt: TGTGCCAGCAGTAGGGGATTCATCGATGGCTACACCTTC

j_gene: TRBJ1-1
v_gene: TRBV29-1
abundance: many
d_gene: TRBD1
CDR3aa: CSVGLGQGTEAFF
CDR3nt: TGCAGCGTGGGGCTGGGACAGGGTACTGAAGCTTTCTTT

j_gene: TRBJ2-5
v_gene: TRBV29-1
abundance: -
d_gene: TRBD2
CDR3aa: CSVGGFQETQYF
CDR3nt: TGCAGCGTGGGGGGGTTCCAAGAGACCCAGTACTTC

j_gene: TRBJ2-3
v_gene: TRBV19
abundance: -
d_gene: -
CDR3aa: CASSLRTGPTDTQYF
CDR3nt: TGTGCCAGTAGTTTACGGACCGGGCCTACAGATACGCAGTATTTT

j_gene: TRBJ1-3
v_gene: TRBV12-3/TRBV12-4
abundance: many
d_gene: TRBD1
CDR3aa: CASSSTGGSGNTIYF
CDR3nt: TGTGCCAGCAGTTCTACAGGGGGAAGCGGAAACACCATATATTTT

j_gene: TRBJ2-2
v_gene: TRBV27
abundance: many
d_gene: -
CDR3aa: CASSPGLNTGELFF
CDR3nt: TGTGCCAGCAGTCCGGGTCTGAACACCGGGGAGCTGTTTTTT

j_gene: TRBJ2-3
v_gene: TRBV6-2/TRBV6-3
abundance: -
d_gene: -
CDR3aa: CASRDPGPSLDTQYF
CDR3nt: TGTGCCAGCAGGGACCCGGGTCCCTCTTTAGATACGCAGTATTTT

j_gene: TRBJ2-7
v_gene: TRBV3-1
abundance: -
d_gene: -
CDR3aa: CASSLRASYEQYF
CDR3nt: TGTGCCAGCAGCCTTAGAGCTTCCTACGAGCAGTACTTC

j_gene: TRBJ2-3
v_gene: TRBV5-1
abundance: many
d_gene: TRBD1
CDR3aa: CASSLSGGPTDTQYF
CDR3nt: TGCGCCAGCAGCTTGTCAGGGGGCCCCACAGATACGCAGTATTTT

j_gene: TRBJ1-2
v_gene: TRBV6-1
abundance: -
d_gene: -
CDR3aa: CASSERVLYGYTF
CDR3nt: TGTGCCAGCAGTGAACGCGTCCTCTATGGCTACACCTTC

j_gene: TRBJ1-5
v_gene: TRBV19
abundance: many
d_gene: -
CDR3aa: CASNPLGQPQHF
CDR3nt: TGTGCCAGTAACCCCCTCGGTCAGCCCCAGCATTTT

j_gene: TRBJ2-7
v_gene: TRBV2
abundance: many
d_gene: TRBD1
CDR3aa: CASAGQAYEQYF
CDR3nt: TGTGCCAGCGCGGGACAGGCCTACGAGCAGTACTTC

j_gene: TRBJ1-1
v_gene: TRBV7-6
abundance: many
d_gene: -
CDR3aa: CASAPRAGTEAFF
CDR3nt: TGTGCCAGCGCCCCGAGGGCAGGGACTGAAGCTTTCTTT

j_gene: TRBJ1-1
v_gene: TRBV7-9
abundance: -
d_gene: -
CDR3aa: CASNLHTAEAFF
CDR3nt: TGTGCCAGCAATCTCCATACGGCTGAAGCTTTCTTT

j_gene: TRBJ2-1
v_gene: TRBV6-1
abundance: -
d_gene: -
CDR3aa: CASPRPGGNEQFF
CDR3nt: TGTGCCAGCCCCCGCCCCGGGGGCAATGAGCAGTTCTTC

j_gene: TRBJ1-2
v_gene: TRBV7-9
abundance: -
d_gene: -
CDR3aa: CASSPQGYGYTF
CDR3nt: TGTGCCAGCAGCCCGCAAGGCTATGGCTACACCTTC

j_gene: TRBJ1-2
v_gene: TRBV20-1
abundance: many
d_gene: -
CDR3aa: CSAGPGPEGYTF
CDR3nt: TGCAGTGCCGGCCCGGGACCGGAGGGCTACACCTTC

j_gene: TRBJ2-1
v_gene: TRBV29-1
abundance: many
d_gene: -
CDR3aa: CSVGTYPGGEQFF
CDR3nt: TGCAGCGTGGGGACATACCCTGGGGGTGAGCAGTTCTTC

j_gene: TRBJ2-1
v_gene: TRBV6-5
abundance: few
d_gene: -
CDR3aa: CATAFLGLDEQFF
CDR3nt: TGTGCCACCGCCTTTTTAGGGCTCGATGAGCAGTTCTTC